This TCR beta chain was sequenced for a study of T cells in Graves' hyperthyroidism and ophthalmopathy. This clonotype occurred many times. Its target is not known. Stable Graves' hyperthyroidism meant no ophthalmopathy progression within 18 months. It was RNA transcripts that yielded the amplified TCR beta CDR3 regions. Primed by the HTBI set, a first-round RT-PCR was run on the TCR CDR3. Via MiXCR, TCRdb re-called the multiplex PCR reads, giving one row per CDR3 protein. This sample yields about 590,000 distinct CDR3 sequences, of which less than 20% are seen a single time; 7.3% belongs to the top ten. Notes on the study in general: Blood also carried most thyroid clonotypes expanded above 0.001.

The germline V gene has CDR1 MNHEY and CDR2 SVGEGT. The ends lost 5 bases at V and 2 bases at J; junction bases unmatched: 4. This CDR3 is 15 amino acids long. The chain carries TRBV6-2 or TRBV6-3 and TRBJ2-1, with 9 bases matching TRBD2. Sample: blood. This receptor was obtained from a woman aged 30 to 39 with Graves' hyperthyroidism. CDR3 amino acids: CASSPGGRAYNEQFF. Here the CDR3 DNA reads TGTGCCAGCAGTCCAGGCGGGAGGGCCTACAATGAGCAGTTCTTC.